The source of this TCR beta chain is a study of cytomegalovirus exposure and HLA in healthy donors. With 60 Vbeta and 13 Jbeta primers, the PCR was carried out. Original methodology: In a later analysis, of some 80 million unique beta chains, about 12 million appeared in at least two donors. TCRdb's table, derived via immunoSEQ multiplex PCR, lists solely in-frame clones and lacks some. V and J calls plus clone size are reproduced from that table; the DNA served to infer D and trimming. In the table there are around 140,000 clones, approximately 77% of which are singletons. Regarding the study as a whole: In an earlier analysis, most TCR beta V segments were productive about 87% or about 30% of the time.

Concerning this clone itself: Antigen: not known.

The CDR3 extends over 16 amino acids. Unmatched junction bases numbered 6, after V lost 1 base and J lost 4 bases. Looked up from germline, CDR1 is LGHNA and CDR2 is YSLEER. This chain joins TRBV4-3 and TRBJ2-3, with TRBD1 matching over 9 bases. Material: PBMCs. The TCR comes from a middle-aged woman in good health and CMV-seronegative. The CDR3 sequence: CASSQGWDRVPDTQYF. The CDR3 nucleotides are TGCGCCAGCAGCCAAGGTTGGGACAGGGTGCCAGATACGCAGTATTTT.